The 2 T cell receptor beta chains given below trace back to one sample, sequenced in a study of blood T cell repertoires in COVID-19. This table comes from immunoSEQ multiplex PCR, and its TCRdb copy is limited to in-frame clones, with some not included. Of about 150,000 clones in the sample, 80% to 90% were seen once. Source material: peripheral blood. Every receptor here comes from a man in his sixties with acute or convalescent COVID-19.

The CDR3 DNA sequence: TGTGCCAGCAGCAAAGAGCGGGGGTCGTACAATGAGCAGTTCTTC. This encodes CASSKERGSYNEQFF. V and J are TRBV6-5 and TRBJ2-1; 8 bases line up with TRBD2. CDR3 length equals 15 residues. After removal of 6 bases from V and 4 bases from J, the junction contained 8 bases not matched to a gene. Per the germline V gene, CDR1 is MNHEY and CDR2 is SVGAGI.

The chain couples TRBV9 to TRBJ2-3; D is perhaps TRBD1 (6 bases). Trimming removed 4 bases from V and 6 bases from J, with 9 bases in between. This CDR3 is 12 amino acids long. Germline values: CDR1 SGDLS, CDR2 YYNGEE. The CDR3 sequence is CASSPGQDTQYF. The CDR3 nucleotides are TGTGCCAGCAGCCCCGGACAGGATACGCAGTATTTT. The whole variable domain, remainder taken from reference TRBV9 and TRBJ2-3, is DSGVTQTPKHLITATGQRVTLRCSPRSGDLSVYWYQQSLDQGLQFLIQYYNGEERAKGNILERFSAQQFPDLHSELNLSSLELGDSALYFCASSPGQDTQYFGPGTRLTVL.